This entry is about one T cell receptor beta chain. Antigen: not known. CDR1 is SGHRS and CDR2 is YFSETQ in the germline V gene. V trimming: 4 bases; J trimming: 8 bases; junction bases outside the gene matches: 11. This CDR3 contains 16 residues. This entry is derived from a study of graft-versus-host responses after intestinal transplantation. Overall study findings and caveats: Some patients had graft-donor T cell macrochimerism, and their allografts showed high graft-versus-host to host-versus-graft clonal ratios.

Sequencing was performed with immunoSEQ multiplex PCR; in TCRdb, only in-frame clones are kept and a portion is missing. The table includes tens of thousands of clones, roughly nine tenths detected once. This sequence originates from a human donor who received an intestinal transplant. The chain combines TRBV5-1 with TRBJ2-1, with 11 bases lining up with TRBD1. This material consisted of unstimulated CD8+ T cells sorted from spleen or lymph node cells, taken before intestinal transplant. The CDR3 DNA is TGCGCCAGCAGCACAAACCGGGACAGGGGGGATGATGAGCAGTTCTTC. Amino acids: CASSTNRDRGDDEQFF.